The clone carrying this T cell receptor (beta chain) was seen more than once but under ten times. Its antigen is not identified. The sample belongs to a study of blood T cells in healthy people across ages. Findings and caveats of the study: Per million T cells, TCR beta diversity dropped roughly linearly as age increased. Observed TCR beta diversity showed a strong correlation with the percentage of naive T cells as measured by flow cytometry.

V gave up 4 bases and J gave up 5 bases; unmatched junction bases: 7. The CDR3 contains 15 residues. Staff drew 9 to 10 milliliters of peripheral blood from each donor. Samples each had at least 5.5 micrograms of total RNA extracted. A second PCR of roughly 6 to 12 cycles used a sample-barcoded 5' primer and a J-beta primer mix. TCRdb reprocessed the 5' RACE reads with MiXCR, giving one entry per CDR3 protein. This table holds approximately 940,000 distinct CDR3 sequences, roughly 50% found once. The sample was blood. The receptor was isolated from a man aged 25 to 40 in good health. The chain links TRBV12-3 or TRBV12-4 to TRBJ2-7; 11 bases are a match to TRBD1. CDR3 sequence reads: CASSSGQGAWDEQYF. Written as DNA, the CDR3 is TGTGCCAGCAGTTCTGGACAGGGGGCTTGGGACGAGCAGTACTTC.